The present TCR beta chain was sequenced within a study of long-term antiretroviral therapy in people with HIV. Overall study context: About a decade before 2015, the earliest samples were taken when ART was typically delayed.

General study findings and limits: Increased diversity was seen after ART, yet it remained lower than in transplant donor controls. The study lacked data on ART adherence, viral resistance or therapy changes.

Specimens retained roughly 0.95-11 million cryopreserved PBMC preceding DNA extraction. immunoSEQ v3.0 was run at survey level. Assay: immunoSEQ multiplex PCR; the TCRdb copy retains only in-frame clones and omits some. The table records approximately 30,000 clones, roughly 88% of them present only once. A word on this clone: Its matching antigen is unknown.

The CDR3 runs 15 residues. Germline V gene lookup returns CDR1 MNHEY and CDR2 SVGAGI. V gave up 2 bases and J gave up 1 base, with 9 bases separating them. Specimen: unsorted PBMCs, collected 2.7 to 2.8 years after starting antiretroviral therapy. The chain is built from TRBV6-5 and TRBJ2-1; D gene ambiguous. The receptor's source is a man in his thirties or forties with HIV. CDR3 sequence: CASSYRAASYNEQFF. CDR3 coding DNA: TGTGCCAGCAGTTACCGGGCAGCATCCTACAATGAGCAGTTCTTC.